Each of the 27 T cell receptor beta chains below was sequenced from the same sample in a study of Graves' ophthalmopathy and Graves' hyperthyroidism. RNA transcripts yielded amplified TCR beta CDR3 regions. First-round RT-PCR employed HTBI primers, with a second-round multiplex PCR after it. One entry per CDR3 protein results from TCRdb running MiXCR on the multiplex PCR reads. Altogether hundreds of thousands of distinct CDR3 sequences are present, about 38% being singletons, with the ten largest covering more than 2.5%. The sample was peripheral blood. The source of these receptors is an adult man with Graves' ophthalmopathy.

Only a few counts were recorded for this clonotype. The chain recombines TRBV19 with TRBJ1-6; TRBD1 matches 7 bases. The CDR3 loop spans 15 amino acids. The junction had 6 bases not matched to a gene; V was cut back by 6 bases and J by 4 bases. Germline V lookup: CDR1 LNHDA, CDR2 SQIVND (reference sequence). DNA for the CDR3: TGTGCCAGTAGAACAGGGGACCCATATAATTCACCCCTCCACTTT. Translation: CASRTGDPYNSPLHF. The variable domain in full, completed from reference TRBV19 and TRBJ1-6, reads DGGITQSPKYLFRKEGQNVTLSCEQNLNHDAMYWYRQDPGQGLRLIYYSQIVNDFQKGDIAEGYSVSREKKESFPLTVTSAQKNPTAFYLCASRTGDPYNSPLHFGNGTRLTVT.

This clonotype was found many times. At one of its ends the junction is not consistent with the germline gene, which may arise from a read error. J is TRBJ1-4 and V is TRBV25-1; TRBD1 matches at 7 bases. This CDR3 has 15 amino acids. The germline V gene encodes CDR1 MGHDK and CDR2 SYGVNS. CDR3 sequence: CASSLTGTANEKLFF. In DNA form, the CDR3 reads TGCGCCAGCAGCTTAACAGGGACAGCTAATGAAAAACTGTTTTTT.

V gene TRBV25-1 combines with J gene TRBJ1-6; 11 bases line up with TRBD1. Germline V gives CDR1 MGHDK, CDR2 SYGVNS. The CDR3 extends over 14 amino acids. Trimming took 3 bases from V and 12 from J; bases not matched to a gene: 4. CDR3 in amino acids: CASSDGQGAQPLHF. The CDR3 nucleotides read TGTGCCAGCAGTGATGGACAGGGGGCCCAACCCCTCCACTTT.

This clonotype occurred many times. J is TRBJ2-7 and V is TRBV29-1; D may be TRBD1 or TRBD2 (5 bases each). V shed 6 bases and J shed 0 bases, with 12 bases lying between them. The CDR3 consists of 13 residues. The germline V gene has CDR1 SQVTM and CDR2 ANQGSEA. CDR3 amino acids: CSVRGGSSYEQYF. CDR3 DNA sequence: TGCAGCGTGAGGGGTGGAAGCTCCTACGAGCAGTACTTC.

CDR3 sequence: CATSRDSGTGGGYTF. The CDR3 DNA reads as TGTGCCACCAGCAGAGATAGCGGGACAGGGGGCGGCTACACCTTC. J is TRBJ1-2 and V is TRBV15; TRBD1 matches 12 bases. CDR1 and CDR2 (germline): LNHNV, YYDKDF (reference sequence). J gave up 8 bases and V 0 bases, and 4 bases lay outside the gene matches. The length of the CDR3 is 15 residues. Combining the CDR3 with reference TRBV15 and TRBJ1-2 gives the whole variable domain DAMVIQNPRYQVTQFGKPVTLSCSQTLNHNVMYWYQQKSSQAPKLLFHYYDKDFNNEADTPDNFQSRRPNTSFCFLDIRSPGLGDTAMYLCATSRDSGTGGGYTFGSGTRLTVV.

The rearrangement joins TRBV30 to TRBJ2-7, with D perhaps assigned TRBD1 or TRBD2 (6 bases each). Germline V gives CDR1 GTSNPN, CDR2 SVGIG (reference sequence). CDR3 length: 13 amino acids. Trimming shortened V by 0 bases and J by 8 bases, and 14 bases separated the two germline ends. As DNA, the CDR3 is TGTGCCTGGAGTGTACTTGGAGGGGGAAAGCAGTACTTC. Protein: CAWSVLGGGKQYF.

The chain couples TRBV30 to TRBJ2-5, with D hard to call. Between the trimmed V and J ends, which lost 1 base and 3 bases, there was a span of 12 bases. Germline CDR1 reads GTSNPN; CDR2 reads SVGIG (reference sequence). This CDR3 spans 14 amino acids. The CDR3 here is CAWSGPGREETQYF. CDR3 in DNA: TGTGCCTGGAGTGGTCCTGGGCGTGAAGAGACCCAGTACTTC. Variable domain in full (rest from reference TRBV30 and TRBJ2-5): SQTIHQWPATLVQPVGSPLSLECTVEGTSNPNLYWYRQAAGRGLQLLFYSVGIGQISSEVPQNLSASRPQDRQFILSSKKLLLSDSGFYLCAWSGPGREETQYFGPGTRLLVL.

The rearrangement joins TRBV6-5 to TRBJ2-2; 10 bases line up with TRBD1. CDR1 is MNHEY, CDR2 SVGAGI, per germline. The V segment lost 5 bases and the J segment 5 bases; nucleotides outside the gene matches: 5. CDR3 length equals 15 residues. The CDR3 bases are TGTGCCAGCAGTACGGGGGGACAGGGGACCGGGGAGCTGTTTTTT. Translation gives CASSTGGQGTGELFF.

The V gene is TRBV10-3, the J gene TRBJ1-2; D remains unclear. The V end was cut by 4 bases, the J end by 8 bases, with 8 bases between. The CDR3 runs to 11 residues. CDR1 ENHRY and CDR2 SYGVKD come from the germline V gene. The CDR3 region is CAISGPRGYTF. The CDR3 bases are TGTGCCATCAGTGGGCCGCGCGGCTACACCTTC.

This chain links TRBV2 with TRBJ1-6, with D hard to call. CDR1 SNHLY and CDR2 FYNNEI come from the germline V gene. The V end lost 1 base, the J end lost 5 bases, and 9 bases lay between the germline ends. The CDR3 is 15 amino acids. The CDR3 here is CASSEEVGNNSPLHF. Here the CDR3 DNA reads TGTGCCAGCAGTGAAGAGGTGGGGAATAATTCACCCCTCCACTTT.

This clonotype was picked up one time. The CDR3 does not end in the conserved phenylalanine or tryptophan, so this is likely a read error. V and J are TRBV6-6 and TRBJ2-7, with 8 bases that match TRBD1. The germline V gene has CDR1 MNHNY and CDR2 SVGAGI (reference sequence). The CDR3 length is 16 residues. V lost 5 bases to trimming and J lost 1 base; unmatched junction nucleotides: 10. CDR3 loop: CASSELFRGRSYEQYL. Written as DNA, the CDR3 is TGTGCCAGCAGTGAATTGTTCAGGGGGCGATCCTACGAGCAGTACCTC.

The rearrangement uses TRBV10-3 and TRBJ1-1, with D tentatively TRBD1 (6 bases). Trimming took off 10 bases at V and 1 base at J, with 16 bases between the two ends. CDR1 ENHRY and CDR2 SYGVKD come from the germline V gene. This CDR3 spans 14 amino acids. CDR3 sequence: CATRTAEGNTEAFF. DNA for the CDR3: TGTGCCACCAGGACAGCTGAGGGGAACACTGAAGCTTTCTTT.

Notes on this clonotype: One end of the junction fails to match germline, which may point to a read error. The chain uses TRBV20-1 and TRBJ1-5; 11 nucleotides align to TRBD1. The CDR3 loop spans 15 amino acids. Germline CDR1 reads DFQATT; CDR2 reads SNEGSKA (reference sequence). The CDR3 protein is CSARGPGTGGQPQHF. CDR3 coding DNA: TGCAGCGCTAGAGGTCCCGGGACAGGGGGTCAGCCCCAGCATTTT.

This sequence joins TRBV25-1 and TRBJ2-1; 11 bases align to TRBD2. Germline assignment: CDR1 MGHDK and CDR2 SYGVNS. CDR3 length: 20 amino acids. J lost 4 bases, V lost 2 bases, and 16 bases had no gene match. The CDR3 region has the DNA TGTGCCAGCAGTGAAATTACTAGCGGGGGACGAAAACCTGAGTACAATGAGCAGTTCTTC. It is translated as CASSEITSGGRKPEYNEQFF.

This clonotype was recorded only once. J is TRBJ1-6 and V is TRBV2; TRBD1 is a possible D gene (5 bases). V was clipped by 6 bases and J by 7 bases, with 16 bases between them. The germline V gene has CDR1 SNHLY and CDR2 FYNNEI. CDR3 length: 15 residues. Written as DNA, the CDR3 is TGTGCCAGCAGCTCGGGGACGAGCTTCAATTCACCCCTCCACTTT. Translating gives CASSSGTSFNSPLHF.

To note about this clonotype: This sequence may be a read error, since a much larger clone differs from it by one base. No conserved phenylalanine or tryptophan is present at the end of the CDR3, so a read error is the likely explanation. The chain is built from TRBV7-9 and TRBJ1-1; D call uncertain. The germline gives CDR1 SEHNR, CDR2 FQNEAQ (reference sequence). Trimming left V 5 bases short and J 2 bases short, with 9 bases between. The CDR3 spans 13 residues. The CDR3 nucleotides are TGTGCCAGCAGCCCTGGATCCAACACTGAAGCTTTCCTT. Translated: CASSPGSNTEAFL.

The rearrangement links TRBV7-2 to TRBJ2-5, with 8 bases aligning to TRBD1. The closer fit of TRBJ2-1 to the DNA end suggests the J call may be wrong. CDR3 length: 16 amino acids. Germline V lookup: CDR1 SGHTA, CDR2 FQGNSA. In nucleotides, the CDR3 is TGTGCCAGCAGCCAAACAGGGGGAAGCTCCTACAATGAGCAGTTCTTC. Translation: CASSQTGGSSYNEQFF.

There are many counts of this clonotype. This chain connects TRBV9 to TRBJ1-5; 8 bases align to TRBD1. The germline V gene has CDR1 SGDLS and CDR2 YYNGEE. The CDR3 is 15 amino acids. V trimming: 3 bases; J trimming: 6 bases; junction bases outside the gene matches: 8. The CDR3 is CASSAGTGGSQPQHF. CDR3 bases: TGTGCCAGCAGCGCCGGTACAGGGGGAAGTCAGCCCCAGCATTTT.

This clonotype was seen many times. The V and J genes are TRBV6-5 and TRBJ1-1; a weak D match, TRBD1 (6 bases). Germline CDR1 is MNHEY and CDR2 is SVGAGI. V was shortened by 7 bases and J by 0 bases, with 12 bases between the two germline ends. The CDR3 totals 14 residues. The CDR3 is CASIRGHLNTEAFF. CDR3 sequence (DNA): TGTGCCAGCATTAGGGGACACTTGAACACTGAAGCTTTCTTT.

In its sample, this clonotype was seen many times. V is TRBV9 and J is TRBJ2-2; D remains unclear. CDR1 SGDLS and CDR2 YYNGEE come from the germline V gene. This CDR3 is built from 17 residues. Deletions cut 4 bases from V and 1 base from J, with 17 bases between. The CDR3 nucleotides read TGTGCCAGCAGCTCCGGCGCCTGGCGGCTGAACACCGGGGAGCTGTTTTTT. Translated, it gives CASSSGAWRLNTGELFF.

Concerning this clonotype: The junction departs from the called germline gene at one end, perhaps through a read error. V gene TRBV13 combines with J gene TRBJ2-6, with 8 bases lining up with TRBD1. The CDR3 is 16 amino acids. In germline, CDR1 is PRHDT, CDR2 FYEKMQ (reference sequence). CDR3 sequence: CASSLLNPTGENPEAF. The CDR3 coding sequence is TGTGCCAGCAGCCTCCTTAATCCGACAGGGGAAAATCCTGAAGCTTTC.

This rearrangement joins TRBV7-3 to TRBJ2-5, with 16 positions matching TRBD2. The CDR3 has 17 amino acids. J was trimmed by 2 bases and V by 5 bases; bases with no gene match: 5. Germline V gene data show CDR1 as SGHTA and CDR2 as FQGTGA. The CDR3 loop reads CASSPGLAGGGQETQYF. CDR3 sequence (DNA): TGTGCCAGCAGCCCGGGACTAGCGGGGGGGGGACAAGAGACCCAGTACTTC.

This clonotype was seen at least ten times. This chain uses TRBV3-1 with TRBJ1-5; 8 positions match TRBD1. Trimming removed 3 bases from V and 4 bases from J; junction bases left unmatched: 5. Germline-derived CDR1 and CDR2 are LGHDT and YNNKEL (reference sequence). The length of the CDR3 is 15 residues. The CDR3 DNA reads TGTGCCAGCAGCCAGGGGACAGGTAGGAATCAGCCCCAGCATTTT. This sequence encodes CASSQGTGRNQPQHF.

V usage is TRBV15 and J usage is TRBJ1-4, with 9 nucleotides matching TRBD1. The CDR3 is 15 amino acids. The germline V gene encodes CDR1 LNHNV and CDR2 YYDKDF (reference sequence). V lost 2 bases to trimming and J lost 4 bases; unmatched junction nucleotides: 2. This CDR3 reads CATSRSGQGNEKLFF. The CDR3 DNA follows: TGTGCCACCAGCAGATCGGGACAGGGTAATGAAAAACTGTTTTTT. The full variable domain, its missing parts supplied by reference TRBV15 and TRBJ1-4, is DAMVIQNPRYQVTQFGKPVTLSCSQTLNHNVMYWYQQKSSQAPKLLFHYYDKDFNNEADTPDNFQSRRPNTSFCFLDIRSPGLGDTAMYLCATSRSGQGNEKLFFGSGTQLSVL.

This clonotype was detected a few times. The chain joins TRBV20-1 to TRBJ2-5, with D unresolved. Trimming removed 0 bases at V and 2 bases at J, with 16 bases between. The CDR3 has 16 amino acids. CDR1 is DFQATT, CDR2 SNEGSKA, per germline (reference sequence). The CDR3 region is CSARDINGSLQETQYF. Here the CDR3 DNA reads TGCAGTGCTAGAGATATAAACGGTTCTCTGCAAGAGACCCAGTACTTC.

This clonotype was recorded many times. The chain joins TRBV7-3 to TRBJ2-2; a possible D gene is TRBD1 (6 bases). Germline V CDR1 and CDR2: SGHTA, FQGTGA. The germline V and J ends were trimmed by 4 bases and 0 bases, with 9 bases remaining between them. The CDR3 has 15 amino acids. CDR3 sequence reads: CASSWGQPNTGELFF. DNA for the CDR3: TGTGCCAGCAGCTGGGGACAACCGAACACCGGGGAGCTGTTTTTT.

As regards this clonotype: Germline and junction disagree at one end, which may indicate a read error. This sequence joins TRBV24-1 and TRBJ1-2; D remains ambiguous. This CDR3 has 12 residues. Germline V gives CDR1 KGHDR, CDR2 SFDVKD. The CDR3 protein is CVTSDLGYGYTF. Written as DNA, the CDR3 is TGTGTCACCAGTGACCTGGGATATGGCTACACCTTC.